This is a list of T cell receptor beta chains from one sample in a study of human T cells and chemical hapten exposure. TCRdb passed the RACE reads through MiXCR, listing each CDR3 protein once. Counted here are 65,000 to 95,000 distinct CDR3 sequences, about 8.6% occurring once; the ten biggest clones make up 1.5% to 2%. Sequenced sample: whole blood. The receptors here all came from a female donor in good health. Some clones in this sample may be carry-over from other donors' samples. Both conserved end residues are part of each CDR3. A D gene is named only where the DNA matches it firmly. Rows give clone size only sometimes, using once, few, many, or a class for an expanded clone.

>14|.|.|TRBJ1-1|TRBV9
CASSPVVLNTEAFF
TGTGCCAGCAGCCCGGTCGTATTGAACACTGAAGCTTTCTTT
>13|many|TRBD1|TRBJ2-1|TRBV20-1
CSARKTGYNEQFF
TGCAGTGCTAGAAAGACAGGGTACAATGAGCAGTTCTTC
>12|many|.|TRBJ2-1|TRBV6-2/TRBV6-3
CASTSFGVEQFF
TGTGCCAGCACCTCCTTCGGTGTTGAGCAGTTCTTC
>13|few|.|TRBJ1-1|TRBV7-9
CASSLAGVTEAFF
TGTGCCAGCAGCTTAGCAGGGGTCACTGAAGCTTTCTTT
>14|many|.|TRBJ2-6|TRBV29-1
CSAVPSSGANVLTF
TGCAGCGCAGTGCCTTCCTCTGGGGCCAACGTCCTGACTTTC
>15|few|TRBD1|TRBJ1-6|TRBV5-5
CASSLTLQGNSPLHF
TGTGCCAGCAGCTTGACTTTACAGGGGAATTCACCCCTCCACTTT
>15|.|.|TRBJ1-5|TRBV3-1
CASSQGPYSNQPQHF
TGTGCCAGCAGCCAAGGTCCTTATAGCAATCAGCCCCAGCATTTT
>13|.|.|TRBJ2-3|TRBV7-9
CASSRQGSDTQYF
TGTGCCAGCAGCCGCCAGGGGTCAGATACGCAGTATTTT
>15|few|.|TRBJ1-2|TRBV14
CASSQLSSRNYGYTF
TGTGCCAGCAGCCAACTCTCATCAAGGAACTATGGCTACACCTTC
>14|.|.|TRBJ2-1|TRBV27
CASRPGEIYNEQFF
TGTGCCAGCCGCCCGGGGGAAATTTACAATGAGCAGTTCTTC
>13|.|TRBD1|TRBJ1-4|TRBV7-9
CATTGTGAKKLFF
TGTGCCACCACCGGGACAGGGGCCAAAAAACTGTTTTTT
>12|.|.|TRBJ1-1|TRBV29-1
CSLTKRGLGAFF
TGCAGCCTGACTAAGCGGGGGTTAGGAGCTTTCTTT
>16|.|TRBD2|TRBJ2-2|TRBV3-1
CASSRRLAGNTGELFF
TGTGCCAGCAGCCGGAGACTAGCGGGGAACACCGGGGAGCTGTTTTTT
>13|many|.|TRBJ1-1|TRBV7-2
CASSPQQLTEAFF
TGTGCCAGCAGCCCTCAACAGCTCACTGAAGCTTTCTTT
>16|few|TRBD1|TRBJ1-5|TRBV5-6
CASSNLPGTGDQAQHF
TGTGCCAGCAGCAACCTACCCGGGACAGGCGATCAGGCCCAGCATTTT
>13|.|.|TRBJ2-3|TRBV7-3
CASSPDSTDMQYF
TGTGCCAGCAGCCCTGATAGCACAGATATGCAGTATTTT
>15|few|.|TRBJ1-2|TRBV12-3/TRBV12-4
CASSFQSSSNYGYTF
TGTGCCAGCAGTTTTCAATCAAGTTCCAACTATGGCTACACCTTC
>13|many|.|TRBJ2-1|TRBV30
CAWSPSEFGEQFF
TGTGCCTGGAGCCCGTCGGAGTTCGGTGAGCAGTTCTTC
>17|.|TRBD2|TRBJ2-5|TRBV6-6
CASSYSKLAGGPETQYF
TGTGCCAGCAGTTACTCGAAACTAGCGGGGGGGCCAGAGACCCAGTACTTC
>13|.|.|TRBJ1-1|TRBV5-1
CASSLQRGTEAFF
TGCGCCAGCAGCTTGCAACGGGGCACTGAAGCTTTCTTT
>16|few|TRBD1|TRBJ1-1|TRBV15
CATGSPADRLNTEAFF
TGTGCCACCGGGAGCCCCGCGGACAGGCTGAACACTGAAGCTTTCTTT
>13|.|.|TRBJ2-7|TRBV12-3/TRBV12-4
CASSFRGNYEQYF
TGTGCCAGCAGTTTCAGGGGTAACTACGAGCAGTACTTC
>16|many|.|TRBJ1-1|TRBV4-3
CASSQLTSARHTEAFF
TGCGCCAGCAGCCAATTAACTTCAGCAAGGCACACTGAAGCTTTCTTT
>14|medium-sized|.|TRBJ2-6|TRBV6-1
CASSELSGANVLTF
TGTGCCAGCAGTGAACTTTCTGGGGCCAACGTCCTGACTTTC
>16|few|.|TRBJ2-7|TRBV20-1
CSARDPLRSRGYEQYF
TGCAGTGCTAGAGACCCCCTTAGATCCCGAGGATACGAGCAGTACTTC
>15|many|.|TRBJ2-3|TRBV7-2
CASSQIGGRTDTQYF
TGTGCCAGCAGCCAAATTGGAGGGCGCACAGATACGCAGTATTTT
>14|few|.|TRBJ2-2|TRBV12-3/TRBV12-4
CASSLLGGTGELFF
TGTGCCAGCAGCCTACTAGGTGGGACCGGGGAGCTGTTTTTT
>14|few|.|TRBJ1-5|TRBV20-1
CSARPGGSNQPQHF
TGCAGTGCTAGGCCGGGGGGGAGCAATCAGCCCCAGCATTTT
>12|many|.|TRBJ2-7|TRBV5-1
CASSSTTYEQYF
TGCGCCAGCAGCTCAACAACCTACGAGCAGTACTTC
>14|few|TRBD1|TRBJ2-7|TRBV18
CASSQDRGLYEQYF
TGTGCCAGCTCACAGGACAGGGGGTTGTACGAGCAGTACTTC
>13|.|.|TRBJ1-2|TRBV5-1
CASSPEVLYGYTF
TGCGCCAGCAGCCCTGAGGTACTCTATGGCTACACCTTC
>12|.|.|TRBJ1-1|TRBV12-3/TRBV12-4
CASRTVRPEAFF
TGTGCCAGCAGAACAGTCCGCCCTGAAGCTTTCTTT
>15|many|TRBD2|TRBJ2-1|TRBV6-5
CASSYGGGDVNEQFF
TGTGCCAGCAGTTATGGTGGGGGGGATGTCAATGAGCAGTTCTTC
>14|many|.|TRBJ1-6|TRBV20-1
CSAHRADKNSPLHF
TGCAGTGCCCACCGCGCAGACAAGAATTCACCCCTCCACTTT
>15|few|.|TRBJ2-3|TRBV27
CASSPLGLSTDTQYF
TGTGCCAGCAGTCCTCTAGGACTCTCCACAGATACGCAGTATTTT
>15|many|.|TRBJ1-2|TRBV12-3/TRBV12-4
CASSLLIGGQDGYTF
TGTGCCAGCAGTTTATTAATCGGGGGCCAGGATGGCTACACCTTC
>11|.|.|TRBJ2-1|TRBV4-3
CASSLGVEQFF
TGCGCCAGCAGCCTGGGAGTTGAGCAGTTCTTC
>13|many|.|TRBJ2-5|TRBV20-1
CSPIGGSGETQYF
TGCAGCCCAATAGGGGGGTCTGGAGAGACCCAGTACTTC
>15|.|TRBD2|TRBJ2-7|TRBV4-3
CASSQEAGGPWEQYF
TGCGCCAGCAGCCAAGAGGCGGGGGGGCCTTGGGAGCAGTACTTC
>12|many|.|TRBJ1-3|TRBV12-3/TRBV12-4
CASSLRGNTIYF
TGTGCCAGCAGTTTAAGGGGAAACACCATATATTTT
>15|.|.|TRBJ2-3|TRBV29-1
CSALGGVGVNVPQYF
TGCAGCGCGTTGGGCGGGGTTGGCGTAAATGTCCCGCAGTATTTT
>15|few|.|TRBJ2-3|TRBV20-1
CSSTFRQTATDTQYF
TGCAGTTCAACCTTTCGGCAGACCGCCACAGATACGCAGTATTTT
>17|many|TRBD2|TRBJ2-3|TRBV10-3
CAISSPGTSGAGDTQYF
TGTGCCATCAGTTCCCCCGGGACTAGCGGGGCCGGCGATACGCAGTATTTT
>12|few|TRBD1|TRBJ1-1|TRBV7-6
CASARQGGLAFF
TGTGCCAGCGCTAGACAGGGGGGTTTGGCTTTCTTT
>14|.|TRBD2|TRBJ2-5|TRBV7-9
CASSRTSGQETQYF
TGTGCCAGCAGCCGGACTAGCGGCCAAGAGACCCAGTACTTC
>15|few|TRBD2|TRBJ2-1|TRBV3-1
CAGRTGGSGTHEQFF
TGTGCCGGGCGGACGGGAGGATCGGGGACCCACGAGCAGTTCTTC
>14|many|TRBD1|TRBJ2-4|TRBV12-3/TRBV12-4
CASSFGQGGVSLYF
TGTGCCAGCAGTTTTGGACAGGGGGGAGTAAGTCTCTACTTC
>16|few|TRBD1|TRBJ2-7|TRBV6-6
CASSYLPTGTGNEQYF
TGTGCCAGCAGTTACTTGCCCACCGGGACAGGGAACGAGCAGTACTTC
>16|many|.|TRBJ2-6|TRBV12-3/TRBV12-4
CASSPTGGSGANVLTF
TGTGCCAGCAGTCCTACTGGGGGCTCTGGGGCCAACGTCCTGACTTTC
>13|many|.|TRBJ1-2|TRBV29-1
CSVEVRTENGYTF
TGCAGCGTTGAAGTTCGAACAGAAAATGGCTACACCTTC
>17|many|TRBD2|TRBJ2-3|TRBV7-2
CASSLSAGGRRSDTQYF
TGTGCCAGCAGCTTGTCTGCGGGGGGCCGTCGATCGGATACGCAGTATTTT
>13|.|.|TRBJ2-6|TRBV14
CASSQWAANVLTF
TGTGCCAGCAGCCAGTGGGCGGCCAACGTCCTGACTTTC
>15|medium-sized|TRBD1|TRBJ1-6|TRBV28
CASVSSGGSLSPLHF
TGTGCCAGCGTCTCCTCAGGGGGCTCCCTTTCACCCCTCCACTTT
>13|.|.|TRBJ2-3|TRBV29-1
CSVALGEPDTQYF
TGCAGCGTTGCTCTAGGTGAACCAGATACGCAGTATTTT
>14|.|.|TRBJ1-1|TRBV18
CASSPPSRVFEAFF
TGTGCCAGCTCACCACCAAGTCGGGTCTTTGAAGCTTTCTTT
>15|.|TRBD1|TRBJ1-6|TRBV6-5
CASSRGDRENSPLHF
TGTGCCAGCAGTCGAGGAGACAGGGAAAATTCACCCCTCCACTTT
>12|.|.|TRBJ2-7|TRBV20-1
CSARDYTYEQYF
TGCAGTGCTAGAGATTATACCTACGAGCAGTACTTC